These 32 T cell receptor beta chains were all obtained from the same sample, sequenced in a study of beta chain features in type 1 diabetes. The entirety of the isolated RNA underwent reverse transcription, so expressed TCRB transcripts were sequenced. The assay was immunoSEQ multiplex PCR, and TCRdb's table has in-frame clones only and misses some. The sample includes roughly 300,000 clones, 7.5% to 9% of them seen just once. The sample consisted of central memory CD4+ T cells from blood. Every receptor here comes from a woman between 18 and 29 years old in good health.

This clone has a handful of counts. V gene TRBV7-9 combines with J gene TRBJ1-2; 7 bases map to TRBD1. V trimming: 5 bases; J trimming: 4 bases; junction bases outside the gene matches: 4. Germline loops: CDR1 SEHNR, CDR2 FQNEAQ (reference sequence). This CDR3 contains 13 residues. This chain's CDR3 is CASSPRTGYGYTF. The CDR3 DNA is TGTGCCAGCAGCCCGCGGACAGGCTATGGCTACACCTTC.

As for this clone: One end of the junction does not line up with germline, which may come from a read error. The gene calls are TRBV20-1 and TRBJ2-3, with D possibly matching TRBD1 (5 bases). This CDR3 comprises 11 residues. The germline CDR1 and CDR2 sequences are DFQATT and SNEGSKA (reference sequence). The CDR3 sequence: CSARIKDKTGF. The CDR3 DNA reads as TGCAGTGCTAGAATTAAGGACAAGACGGGTTTT.

The chain uses TRBV19 and TRBJ2-5; 7 bases match TRBD2. The J call may be faulty, since TRBJ2-7 better matches the DNA end. The CDR3 covers 14 residues. Germline V CDR1 and CDR2: LNHDA, SQIVND (reference sequence). The DNA for the CDR3 is TGTGCCAGTAATCCAATAACGGGGGGCTACGAGCAGTACTTC. Translated: CASNPITGGYEQYF.

About this clone itself: One junction end disagrees with the germline gene, perhaps due to a read error. This sequence joins TRBV2 and TRBJ2-3; TRBD2 agrees at 12 bases. This CDR3 contains 15 residues. CDR1 and CDR2 (germline): SNHLY, FYNNEI. The CDR3 loop is CAISPTSGSTDTQYF. CDR3 sequence (DNA): TGTGCCATCAGTCCGACTAGCGGGAGTACAGATACGCAGTATTTT.

The chain links TRBV25-1 to TRBJ2-7; D is undetermined. CDR3 size: 11 residues. Germline loops: CDR1 MGHDK, CDR2 SYGVNS. The ends were cut back, 4 bases at V and 3 bases at J, with 4 bases in the middle. As DNA, the CDR3 is TGTGCCAGCAGTGGAGGCTACGAGCAGTACTTC. This encodes CASSGGYEQYF.

The CDR3: CASSQEVLDSGELFF. The DNA for the CDR3 is TGTGCCAGCAGCCAAGAGGTGCTGGATTCCGGGGAGCTGTTTTTT. The rearrangement uses TRBV4-2 and TRBJ2-2; D is unresolved. The length of the CDR3 is 15 residues. V lost 0 bases to trimming and J lost 6 bases, with 11 bases between them. CDR1 and CDR2 (germline): LGHNA, YNFKEQ.

V and J are TRBV7-3 and TRBJ2-7, with D perhaps TRBD2 (5 bases). The ends were cut back, 3 bases at V and 6 bases at J, with 15 bases in the middle. The CDR3 loop spans 14 amino acids. Per germline, CDR1 SGHTA and CDR2 FQGTGA. Here the CDR3 DNA reads TGTGCCAGCAGCTTCAGTCCAGCCCTAGCCGAGCAGTACTTC. Encoded protein: CASSFSPALAEQYF.

This clone came up a few times. The chain carries TRBV29-1 and TRBJ2-3; D not resolved. The V and J ends lost 7 bases and 0 bases respectively, with 17 bases between them. In germline, CDR1 is SQVTM, CDR2 ANQGSEA. The CDR3 loop spans 15 amino acids. The DNA for the CDR3 is TGCAGCGGAAAAAAGACGCAGGATAGCACAGATACGCAGTATTTT. Translated: CSGKKTQDSTDTQYF.

Only a few counts were recorded for this clone. The V and J genes are TRBV2 and TRBJ2-1; the match to TRBD1 covers 8 bases. V lost 6 bases to trimming and J lost 8 bases; unmatched junction nucleotides: 15. This CDR3 has 16 residues. The germline V gene encodes CDR1 SNHLY and CDR2 FYNNEI. CDR3 bases: TGTGCCAGCAGCGGCATCCAGGGGGCTCTAAAGGATGAGCAGTTCTTC. This encodes CASSGIQGALKDEQFF.

This clone was detected a few times. The V gene is TRBV4-3, the J gene TRBJ2-3; the match to TRBD2 covers 8 bases. The V segment lost 4 bases and the J segment 1 base; nucleotides outside the gene matches: 16. Germline loops: CDR1 LGHNA, CDR2 YSLEER. This CDR3 contains 19 residues. The CDR3 sequence is CASSRGRAGGRTRTDTQYF. For the CDR3, the DNA is TGCGCCAGCAGCCGCGGAAGGGCGGGAGGTCGCACCCGCACAGATACGCAGTATTTT.

The chain carries TRBV27 and TRBJ1-4; 10 bases are shared with TRBD1. The ends lost 6 bases at V and 8 bases at J; junction bases unmatched: 9. This CDR3 is 15 amino acids long. CDR1 is MNHEY, CDR2 SMNVEV, per germline (reference sequence). Written as DNA, the CDR3 is TGTGCCAGCAGAAAAGAAGGGACAGGGGTAGAAAAACTGTTTTTT. The encoded protein is CASRKEGTGVEKLFF.

This chain connects TRBV11-2 to TRBJ1-2; 10 bases line up with TRBD1. Germline trimming cut 4 bases from V and 7 bases from J; bases unmatched to any gene: 9. The germline CDR1 and CDR2 sequences are SGHAT and FQNNGV. The CDR3 is 15 residues long. CDR3 protein: CASSSGQGSVGGYTF. The CDR3 DNA is TGTGCCAGCAGCTCGGGACAGGGGTCTGTTGGTGGCTACACCTTC.

The chain recombines TRBV28 with TRBJ2-4; TRBD2 agrees at 8 bases. The trim removed 4 bases at V and 1 base at J, leaving 6 bases unmatched. CDR1 is MDHEN and CDR2 is SYDVKM in the germline V gene. The CDR3 is 16 amino acids. The CDR3 protein is CASSYESGSAKNIQYF. CDR3 sequence (DNA): TGTGCCAGCAGTTATGAAAGCGGGAGCGCCAAAAACATTCAGTACTTC.

This clone has just a few counts. The chain is built from TRBV28 and TRBJ1-4; maybe TRBD1 (6 bases). The germline V and J ends were trimmed by 3 bases and 6 bases, with 11 bases remaining between them. The length of the CDR3 is 14 residues. CDR1 and CDR2 from the germline V gene are MDHEN and SYDVKM. The chain's CDR3 is CASSFGTGYEKLFF. CDR3 bases: TGTGCCAGCAGTTTCGGCACAGGGTATGAAAAACTGTTTTTT.

V usage is TRBV11-2 and J usage is TRBJ2-5; tentative D call: TRBD1 (6 bases). CDR1 and CDR2 from the germline V gene are SGHAT and FQNNGV. Trimming took off 5 bases at V and 5 bases at J, with 12 bases between the two ends. This CDR3 is 13 amino acids long. In nucleotides, the CDR3 is TGTGCCAGCAGCACCCAACAGGGCGAGACCCAGTACTTC. It translates to CASSTQQGETQYF. The variable domain in full, with the rest retrieved from reference TRBV11-2 and TRBJ2-5, is EAGVAQSPRYKIIEKRQSVAFWCNPISGHATLYWYQQILGQGPKLLIQFQNNGVVDDSQLPKDRFSAERLKGVDSTLKIQPAKLEDSAVYLCASSTQQGETQYFGPGTRLLVL.

Turning to this clone: Additional DNA sequences in this sample encode the identical CDR3. The CDR3 reads CASSLDRATDTQYF. The CDR3 DNA reads TGTGCCAGCAGCTTAGATCGGGCCACAGATACGCAGTATTTT. This chain uses TRBV7-2 with TRBJ2-3; D uncertain. The CDR3 totals 14 residues. The germline gives CDR1 SGHTA, CDR2 FQGNSA. Trimming stripped 1 base from V and 2 bases from J, with 7 bases between.

This clone has ten or more counts. The rearrangement uses TRBV5-4 and TRBJ1-2, with D hard to call. This CDR3 is built from 14 residues. CDR1 is SGHNT, CDR2 YYREEE, per germline (reference sequence). Trimming took off 4 bases at V and 3 bases at J, with 13 bases between the two ends. CDR3 protein: CASSQDTSDYGYTF. CDR3 coding DNA: TGTGCCAGCAGCCAAGATACTTCGGACTATGGCTACACCTTC.

The chain couples TRBV27 to TRBJ2-5; the match to TRBD1 covers 8 bases. Germline lookup yields CDR1 MNHEY and CDR2 SMNVEV (reference sequence). After removal of 6 bases from V and 5 bases from J, the junction contained 5 bases not matched to a gene. The CDR3 totals 13 residues. CDR3 nucleotide sequence: TGTGCCAGCAGCAGGGGGCCGGGTGAGACCCAGTACTTC. It translates to CASSRGPGETQYF.

This clone occurred a few times. V usage is TRBV30 and J usage is TRBJ1-5; D is possibly TRBD1 (5 bases). The CDR3 is 12 amino acids. CDR1 and CDR2 from the germline V gene are GTSNPN and SVGIG (reference sequence). V lost 2 bases and J lost 11, with 13 bases in between. The DNA for the CDR3 is TGTGCCTGGAGTATCGGGGCCCCAGCCCAGCATTTT. It translates to CAWSIGAPAQHF.

V usage is TRBV7-6 and J usage is TRBJ2-3, with TRBD2 identical over 7 bases. Germline CDR1 is SGHVS and CDR2 is FNYEAQ. The CDR3 consists of 15 residues. V dropped 2 bases and J dropped 1; count of bases not matched to a gene: 3. The CDR3 sequence: CASSLPAGRTDTQYF. Written as DNA, the CDR3 is TGTGCCAGCAGCTTACCAGCGGGACGCACAGATACGCAGTATTTT. Combining the CDR3 with reference TRBV7-6 and TRBJ2-3 gives the whole variable domain GAGVSQSPRYKVTKRGQDVALRCDPISGHVSLYWYRQALGQGPEFLTYFNYEAQQDKSGLPNDRFSAERPEGSISTLTIQRTEQRDSAMYRCASSLPAGRTDTQYFGPGTRLTVL.

This clone was found many times. V and J are TRBV19 and TRBJ2-5; 7 nucleotides align to TRBD1. The CDR3 extends over 15 amino acids. The V gene's germline CDR1 is LNHDA and CDR2 SQIVND (reference sequence). Trimming took 6 bases from V and 4 from J; bases not matched to a gene: 11. CDR3 protein: CASRDTGVGRETQYF. The CDR3 nucleotides read TGTGCCAGTAGGGATACAGGGGTCGGTAGAGAGACCCAGTACTTC.

This clone was recorded a few times. In DNA form, the CDR3 reads TGCGCCAGCAGCTTGACAAGCGGGGCCCCCTACAATGAGCAGTTCTTC. It translates to CASSLTSGAPYNEQFF. The chain is built from TRBV5-1 and TRBJ2-1; 7 bases align to TRBD2. The CDR3 has 16 residues. Germline V CDR1 and CDR2: SGHRS, YFSETQ. V was clipped by 1 base and J by 2 bases; unmatched bases: 6.

This clone showed up many times. The chain has TRBV7-2 and TRBJ2-1; D is unclear. This CDR3 region has 14 residues. Trimming left V 3 bases short and J 9 bases short, with 15 bases between. Per germline, CDR1 SGHTA and CDR2 FQGNSA. This chain's CDR3 is CASSLWNRGSEQFF. CDR3 DNA sequence: TGTGCCAGCAGCTTGTGGAATAGAGGCAGTGAGCAGTTCTTC. Looking up the rest from reference TRBV7-2 and TRBJ2-1 gives the full variable domain: GAGVSQSPSNKVTEKGKDVELRCDPISGHTALYWYRQSLGQGLEFLIYFQGNSAPDKSGLPSDRFSAERTGGSVSTLTIQRTQQEDSAVYLCASSLWNRGSEQFFGPGTRLTVL.

The chain is built from TRBV5-4 and TRBJ1-1, with a weak D call TRBD1 (5 bases). Trimming cost V 5 bases and J 2 bases, with 16 bases left between them. The germline V gene encodes CDR1 SGHNT and CDR2 YYREEE (reference sequence). This CDR3 spans 15 amino acids. The CDR3 sequence: CASSMRDRVNTEAFF. CDR3 DNA sequence: TGTGCCAGCAGTATGAGAGACAGAGTCAACACTGAAGCTTTCTTT.

This chain links TRBV28 with TRBJ2-7; the D gene is possibly TRBD1 (7 bases). The CDR3 extends over 15 amino acids. Trimming removed 2 bases from V and 7 bases from J, with 18 bases in between. The germline V gene has CDR1 MDHEN and CDR2 SYDVKM. CDR3 sequence (DNA): TGTGCCAGCAGTTTAGGGGGGACAGCCGGATCTGAGCAGTACTTC. Protein product: CASSLGGTAGSEQYF.

This clone has more than one count but fewer than ten. This chain uses TRBV7-6 with TRBJ2-1, with a weak D call TRBD2 (6 bases). Trimming left V 1 base short and J 0 bases short, with 7 bases between. The CDR3 contains 15 residues. The germline V gene encodes CDR1 SGHVS and CDR2 FNYEAQ. CDR3: CASSLGRVSYNEQFF. The DNA for the CDR3 is TGTGCCAGCAGCTTAGGGAGGGTCTCCTACAATGAGCAGTTCTTC.

The V gene is TRBV5-4, the J gene TRBJ2-7, with TRBD1 matching 11 bases. Germline assignment: CDR1 SGHNT and CDR2 YYREEE (reference sequence). CDR3 length: 20 amino acids. V shed 4 bases, J shed 5 bases, and the junction held 23 bases outside the gene matches. Here the CDR3 reads CASSPGRDRGGLGSGHEQYF. For the CDR3, the DNA is TGTGCCAGCAGCCCAGGGAGGGACAGGGGGGGCCTCGGGAGTGGTCACGAGCAGTACTTC. The entire variable domain, with the rest obtained from reference TRBV5-4 and TRBJ2-7, is as follows: ETGVTQSPTHLIKTRGQQVTLRCSSQSGHNTVSWYQQALGQGPQFIFQYYREEENGRGNFPPRFSGLQFPNYSSELNVNALELDDSALYLCASSPGRDRGGLGSGHEQYFGPGTRLTVT.

For the CDR3, the DNA is TGTGCCAGCAGCGAGGGGGACACCCACGAGCAGTACTTC. Translation gives CASSEGDTHEQYF. The chain carries TRBV5-7 and TRBJ2-7; tentatively, D is TRBD1 (6 bases). TRBV5-7 is placed among ORFs of uncertain function. Trimming left V 4 bases short and J 5 bases short, with 13 bases between. This CDR3 spans 13 amino acids.

The chain uses TRBV9 and TRBJ2-1; 7 positions match TRBD2. With V trimmed by 6 bases and J by 7 bases, 10 bases remained unmatched. Per germline, CDR1 SGDLS and CDR2 YYNGEE. This CDR3 comprises 14 residues. The CDR3 bases are TGTGCCAGCACCCTAAGCGGGATAACAAATGAGCAGTTCTTC. It codes for CASTLSGITNEQFF.

Comments on this clone: A much larger clone is a single base away; this may be a read error. The chain combines TRBV4-2 with TRBJ2-5; possibly TRBD1 or TRBD2 for D (5 bases each). Germline CDR1 and CDR2: LGHNA and YNFKEQ. The CDR3 spans 13 residues. The V gene lost 2 bases and the J gene lost 3 bases, with 7 bases spanning the gap. DNA of the CDR3: TGTGCCAGCAGCCAACTGGGGGAAGAGACCCAGTACTTC. It translates to CASSQLGEETQYF.

This clone was observed many times. V gene TRBV14 combines with J gene TRBJ1-2; no reliable D call. CDR3 size: 13 residues. V gave up 0 bases and J gave up 4 bases, with 6 bases separating them. From germline, CDR1 is SGHDN and CDR2 FVKESK. CDR3 sequence (DNA): TGTGCCAGCAGCCAAGAGAGAAGCTATGGCTACACCTTC. Amino acids: CASSQERSYGYTF.

This rearrangement joins TRBV15 to TRBJ2-7; 11 bases agree with TRBD2. In germline, CDR1 is LNHNV, CDR2 YYDKDF (reference sequence). V was pared by 4 bases and J by 6 bases, with 8 bases of the junction left unmatched. The CDR3 has 15 residues. DNA of the CDR3: TGTGCCACCAGCAACTATGTAGCGGGAGGGCGCGAGCAGTACTTC. Translating gives CATSNYVAGGREQYF.